This TCR beta chain emerged from a study of T cell repertoires in cytomegalovirus infection. Study as a whole: Shared public TCR beta signatures pointed to both CMV infection and a matching HLA type.

TCRdb itself ran the reads through MiXCR, one entry per CDR3 protein. The repertoire has over 450,000 distinct CDR3 sequences, around 10% of them found once; the top ten carry 10%. This clonotype was counted at least ten times. Its antigen is currently unknown. Study-level points and caveats: The ex vivo response was dominated by HLA-C-restricted CMV-specific TCR beta clonotypes.

The J segment lost 2 bases and the V segment lost 4 bases, leaving 3 bases of the junction unmatched. The CDR3 loop spans 14 amino acids. The germline V gene has CDR1 DFQATT and CDR2 SNEGSKA (reference sequence). The sequencing input was PBMCs. The chain joins TRBV20-1 to TRBJ2-7; 12 bases are shared with TRBD2. The receptor's source is a human donor in good health (CMV status not recorded). Some clones in this sample may be carry-over from other donors' samples. CDR3 nucleotides: TGCAGTGCTATGACTAGCGGGAGCCCCTACGAGCAGTACTTC. As protein: CSAMTSGSPYEQYF.